This TCR beta chain was obtained from a study of blood T cell repertoires in COVID-19. Study-wide context: Italy, Spain and the United States were the sources of the convalescent and acute COVID-19 samples.

The assay was immunoSEQ multiplex PCR, and TCRdb's table has in-frame clones only and misses some. The profile shows some 200,000 clones, approximately 80% of them singletons. The CDR3 runs 14 residues. Germline assignment: CDR1 SNHLY and CDR2 FYNNEI. The germline V and J ends were trimmed by 6 bases and 2 bases, with 14 bases remaining between them. The material sequenced was peripheral blood. The chain combines TRBV2 with TRBJ2-7; the D gene is possibly TRBD1 (5 bases). The clonotype comes from an elderly woman with active or convalescent COVID-19. The CDR3 DNA reads as TGTGCCAGCAGCCCAGGGAAGACCCCCTACGAGCAGTACTTC. It codes for CASSPGKTPYEQYF.